The T cell receptor beta chain described here comes from a study of T-cell memory formation after mild COVID-19. On the study more broadly: Largely, the TCR clusters proved donor specific. The study, taken as a whole, reports: Balance between CD4 and CD8 was seen in clones contracting day 15 to 85, and a CD4+ lean was seen in later expanders.

After 5'RACE with constant-segment primers, TCR alpha and TCR beta cDNA libraries carrying sample barcodes and UMIs were obtained. TCRdb redid the calling of the 5' RACE reads with MiXCR, one entry per CDR3 protein. The sample contains under 300,000 distinct CDR3 sequences, roughly 15% of which appear only once. This clonotype was seen more than once but under ten times. Its antigen is not identified. V lost 0 bases and J 8 bases, leaving 12 bases between the germline ends. Looked up from germline, CDR1 is SGHRS and CDR2 is YFSETQ. The CDR3 sequence is 14 residues long. The origin of this receptor is a man younger than 35 who had mild COVID-19 (a few samples of this study predate the infection). Cell type and time point are not known. This rearrangement joins TRBV5-1 to TRBJ1-5; D uncertain. The sample was PBMCs or a T cell subset sorted from them (not recorded which). Here the CDR3 reads CASSLGHGGEPQHF. DNA for the CDR3: TGCGCCAGCAGCTTGGGACACGGAGGTGAGCCCCAGCATTTT.